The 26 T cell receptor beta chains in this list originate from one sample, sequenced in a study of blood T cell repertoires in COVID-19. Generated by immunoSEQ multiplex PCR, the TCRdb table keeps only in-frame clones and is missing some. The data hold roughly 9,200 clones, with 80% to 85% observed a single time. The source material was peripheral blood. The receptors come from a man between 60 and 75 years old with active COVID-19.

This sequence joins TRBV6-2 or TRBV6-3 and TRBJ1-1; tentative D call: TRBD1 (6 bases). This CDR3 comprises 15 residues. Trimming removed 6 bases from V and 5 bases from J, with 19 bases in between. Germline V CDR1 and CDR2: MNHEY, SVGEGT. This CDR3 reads CASSLSGAVGTEAFF. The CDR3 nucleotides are TGTGCCAGCAGCTTATCAGGGGCGGTGGGTACTGAAGCTTTCTTT.

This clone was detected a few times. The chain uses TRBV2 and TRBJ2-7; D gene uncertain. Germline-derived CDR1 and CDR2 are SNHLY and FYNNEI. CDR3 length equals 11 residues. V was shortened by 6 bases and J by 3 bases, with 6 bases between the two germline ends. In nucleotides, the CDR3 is TGTGCCAGCAGCCAGAACTACGAGCAGTACTTC. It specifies CASSQNYEQYF.

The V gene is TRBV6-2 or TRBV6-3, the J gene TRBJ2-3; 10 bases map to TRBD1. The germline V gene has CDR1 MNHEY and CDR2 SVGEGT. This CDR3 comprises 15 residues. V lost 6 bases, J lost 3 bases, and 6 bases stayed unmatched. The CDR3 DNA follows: TGTGCCAGCAGCGACCGGGACAGGGGAACAGATACGCAGTATTTT. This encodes CASSDRDRGTDTQYF.

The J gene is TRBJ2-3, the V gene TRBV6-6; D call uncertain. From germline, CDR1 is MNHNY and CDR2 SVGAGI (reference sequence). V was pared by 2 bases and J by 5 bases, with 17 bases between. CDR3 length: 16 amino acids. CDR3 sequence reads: CASSYLKARRGDTQYF. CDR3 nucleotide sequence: TGTGCCAGCAGTTACCTAAAGGCTAGGAGAGGAGATACGCAGTATTTT.

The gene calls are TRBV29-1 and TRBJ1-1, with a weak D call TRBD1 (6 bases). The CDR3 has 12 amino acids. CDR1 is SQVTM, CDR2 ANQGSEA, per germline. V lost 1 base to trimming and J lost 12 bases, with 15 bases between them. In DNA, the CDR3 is TGCAGCGTTGAAGGGGGGCAGGCCCGAACTTTCTTT. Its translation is CSVEGGQARTFF.

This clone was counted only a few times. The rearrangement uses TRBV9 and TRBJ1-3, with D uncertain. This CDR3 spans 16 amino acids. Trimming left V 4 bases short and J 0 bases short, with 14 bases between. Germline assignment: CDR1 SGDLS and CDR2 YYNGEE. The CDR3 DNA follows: TGTGCCAGCAGCCCCCAGCAGAGGGTCTCTGGAAACACCATATATTTT. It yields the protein CASSPQQRVSGNTIYF.

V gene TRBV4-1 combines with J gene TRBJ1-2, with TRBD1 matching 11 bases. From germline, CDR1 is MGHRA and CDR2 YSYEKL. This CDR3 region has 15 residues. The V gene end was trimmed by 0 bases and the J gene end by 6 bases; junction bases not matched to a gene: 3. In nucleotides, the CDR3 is TGCGCCAGCAGCCAAGAGGGACAGGGGGACGATGGCTACACCTTC. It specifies CASSQEGQGDDGYTF.

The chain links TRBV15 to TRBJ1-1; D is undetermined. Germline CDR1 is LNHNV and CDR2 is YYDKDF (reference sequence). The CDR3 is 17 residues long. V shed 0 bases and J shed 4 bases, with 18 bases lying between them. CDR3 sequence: CATSREGSPRGGTEAFF. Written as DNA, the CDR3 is TGTGCCACCAGCAGAGAGGGAAGTCCCCGGGGTGGCACTGAAGCTTTCTTT.

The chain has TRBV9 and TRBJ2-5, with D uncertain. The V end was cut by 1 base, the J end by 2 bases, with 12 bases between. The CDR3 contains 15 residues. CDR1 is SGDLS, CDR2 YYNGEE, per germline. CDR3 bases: TGTGCCAGCAGCGTATACGTAAACAGACAAGAGACCCAGTACTTC. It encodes CASSVYVNRQETQYF.

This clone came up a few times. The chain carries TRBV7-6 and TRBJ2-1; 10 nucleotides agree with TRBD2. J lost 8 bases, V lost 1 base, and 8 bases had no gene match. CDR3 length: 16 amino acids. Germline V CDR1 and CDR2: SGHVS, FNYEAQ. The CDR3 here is CASSLGATSGVDEQFF. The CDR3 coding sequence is TGTGCCAGCAGCTTAGGAGCAACTAGCGGGGTCGATGAGCAGTTCTTC.

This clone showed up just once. The CDR3 DNA is TGTGCTAGTGGGGGGACACTGTCCTACGAGCAGTACTTC. Protein sequence: CASGGTLSYEQYF. The rearrangement links TRBV12-5 to TRBJ2-7; D may be TRBD1 (6 bases). The length of the CDR3 is 13 residues. Germline CDR1 LGHNT, CDR2 FRNRAP. With 6 bases removed from V and 1 base from J, the gap between germline ends came to 10 bases.

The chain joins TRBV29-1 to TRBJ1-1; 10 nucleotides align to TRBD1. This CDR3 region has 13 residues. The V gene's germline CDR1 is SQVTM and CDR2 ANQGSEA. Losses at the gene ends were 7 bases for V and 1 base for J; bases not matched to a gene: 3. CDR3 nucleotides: TGCAGCGCACGGACAGGGGGGAACACTGAAGCTTTCTTT. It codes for CSARTGGNTEAFF. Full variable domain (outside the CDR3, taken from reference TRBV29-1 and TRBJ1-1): SAVISQKPSRDICQRGTSLTIQCQVDSQVTMMFWYRQQPGQSLTLIATANQGSEATYESGFVIDKFPISRPNLTFSTLTVSNMSPEDSSIYLCSARTGGNTEAFFGQGTRLTVV.

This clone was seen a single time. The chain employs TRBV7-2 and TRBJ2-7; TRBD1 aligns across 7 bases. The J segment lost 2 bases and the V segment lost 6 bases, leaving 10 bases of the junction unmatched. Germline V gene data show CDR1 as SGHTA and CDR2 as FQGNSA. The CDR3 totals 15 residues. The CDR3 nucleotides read TGTGCCAGCAGTCAGAACCGGGACAGACCCTACGAGCAGTACTTC. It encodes CASSQNRDRPYEQYF.

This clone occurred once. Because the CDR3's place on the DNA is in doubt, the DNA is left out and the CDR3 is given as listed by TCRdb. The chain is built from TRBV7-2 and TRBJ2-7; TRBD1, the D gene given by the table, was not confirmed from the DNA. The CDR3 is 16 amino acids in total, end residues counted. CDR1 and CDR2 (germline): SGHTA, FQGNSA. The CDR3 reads CASSFGPGQGAYEQYF.

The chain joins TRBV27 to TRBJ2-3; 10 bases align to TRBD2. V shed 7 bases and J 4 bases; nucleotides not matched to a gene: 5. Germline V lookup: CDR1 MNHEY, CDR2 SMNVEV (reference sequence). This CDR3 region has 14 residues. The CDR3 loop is CASTAGGTPDTQYF. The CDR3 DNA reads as TGTGCCAGCACAGCGGGGGGGACCCCAGATACGCAGTATTTT.

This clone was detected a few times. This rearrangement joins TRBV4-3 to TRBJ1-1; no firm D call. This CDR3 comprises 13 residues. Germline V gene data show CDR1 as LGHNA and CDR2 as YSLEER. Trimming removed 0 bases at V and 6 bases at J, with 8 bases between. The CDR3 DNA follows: TGCGCCAGCAGCCAAGATTTGGCATCTGAAGCTTTCTTT. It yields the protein CASSQDLASEAFF.

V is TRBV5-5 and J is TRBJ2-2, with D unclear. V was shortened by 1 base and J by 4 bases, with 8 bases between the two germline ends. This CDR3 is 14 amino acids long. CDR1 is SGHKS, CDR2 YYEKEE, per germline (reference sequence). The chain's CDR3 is CASSLLERTGELFF. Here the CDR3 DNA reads TGTGCCAGCAGCTTGTTAGAACGCACCGGGGAGCTGTTTTTT.

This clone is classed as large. The CDR3 spells CASSQDLAGRDGYTF. The CDR3 nucleotides are TGCGCCAGCAGCCAAGATTTGGCAGGCAGGGATGGCTACACCTTC. The chain couples TRBV4-3 to TRBJ1-2; TRBD1 might be the D (5 bases). V lost 0 bases, J lost 6 bases, and 14 bases lay in between. Germline V gene data show CDR1 as LGHNA and CDR2 as YSLEER. The CDR3 is 15 residues long.

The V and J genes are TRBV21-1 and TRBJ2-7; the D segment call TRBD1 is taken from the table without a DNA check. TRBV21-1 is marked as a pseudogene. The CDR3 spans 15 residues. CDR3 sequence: CASSKEGTGRHEQYF. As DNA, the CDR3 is TGTGCCAGCAGCAAAGAAGGGACAGGCCGGCACGAGCAGTACTTC.

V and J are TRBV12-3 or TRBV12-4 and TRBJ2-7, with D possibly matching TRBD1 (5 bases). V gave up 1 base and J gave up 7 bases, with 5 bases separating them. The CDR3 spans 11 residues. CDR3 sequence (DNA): TGTGCCAGCAGTTTAGGGACAGAGCAGTACTTC. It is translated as CASSLGTEQYF.

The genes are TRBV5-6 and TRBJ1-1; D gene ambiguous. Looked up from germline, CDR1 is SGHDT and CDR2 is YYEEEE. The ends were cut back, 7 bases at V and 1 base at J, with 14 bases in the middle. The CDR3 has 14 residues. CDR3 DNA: TGTGCCAGCGGGAGGACTGACTGGAACACTGAAGCTTTCTTT. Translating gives CASGRTDWNTEAFF. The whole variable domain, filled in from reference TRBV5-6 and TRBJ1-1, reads DAGVTQSPTHLIKTRGQQVTLRCSPKSGHDTVSWYQQALGQGPQFIFQYYEEEERQRGNFPDRFSGHQFPNYSSELNVNALLLGDSALYLCASGRTDWNTEAFFGQGTRLTVV.

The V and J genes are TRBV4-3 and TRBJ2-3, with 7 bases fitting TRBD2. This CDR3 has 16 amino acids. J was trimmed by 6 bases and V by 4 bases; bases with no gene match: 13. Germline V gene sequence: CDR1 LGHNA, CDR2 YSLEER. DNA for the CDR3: TGCGCCAGCAGCCTCTCCCCCGGGACTACCCGCGATACGCAGTATTTT. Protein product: CASSLSPGTTRDTQYF.

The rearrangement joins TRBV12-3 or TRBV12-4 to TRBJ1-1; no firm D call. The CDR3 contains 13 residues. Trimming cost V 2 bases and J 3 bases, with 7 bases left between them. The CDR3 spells CASSLREDTEAFF. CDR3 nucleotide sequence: TGTGCCAGCAGTTTACGGGAGGACACTGAAGCTTTCTTT.

The CDR3 loop is CASRLAVKTGELFF. DNA of the CDR3: TGTGCCAGCAGACTAGCTGTTAAGACCGGGGAGCTGTTTTTT. The V and J genes are TRBV5-8 and TRBJ2-2, with D perhaps matching TRBD2 (6 bases). The V gene's germline CDR1 is SGHTS and CDR2 YDEGEE. The CDR3 length is 14 residues. The germline V and J ends were trimmed by 5 bases and 5 bases, with 13 bases remaining between them.

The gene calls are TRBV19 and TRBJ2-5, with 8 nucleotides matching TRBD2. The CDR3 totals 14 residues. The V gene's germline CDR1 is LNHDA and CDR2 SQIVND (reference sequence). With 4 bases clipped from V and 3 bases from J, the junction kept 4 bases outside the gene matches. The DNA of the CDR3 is TGTGCCAGTAGTACCGCCGGGGGGGAAGAGACCCAGTACTTC. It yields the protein CASSTAGGEETQYF.

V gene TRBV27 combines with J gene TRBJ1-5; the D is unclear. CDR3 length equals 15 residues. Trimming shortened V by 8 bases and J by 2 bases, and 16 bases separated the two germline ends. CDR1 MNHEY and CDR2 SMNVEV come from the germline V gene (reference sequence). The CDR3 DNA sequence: TGTGCCAGCGGGAGCGGGGTAGGAGGCAATCAGCCCCAGCATTTT. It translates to CASGSGVGGNQPQHF.